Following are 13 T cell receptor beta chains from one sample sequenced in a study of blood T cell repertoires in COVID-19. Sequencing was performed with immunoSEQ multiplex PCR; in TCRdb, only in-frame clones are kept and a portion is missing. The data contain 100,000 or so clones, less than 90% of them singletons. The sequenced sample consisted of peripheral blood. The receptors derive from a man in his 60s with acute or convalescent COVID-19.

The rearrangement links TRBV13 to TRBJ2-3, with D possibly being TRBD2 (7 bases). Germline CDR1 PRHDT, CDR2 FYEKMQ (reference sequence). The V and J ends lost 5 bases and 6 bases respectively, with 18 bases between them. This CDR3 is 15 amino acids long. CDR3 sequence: CASSLPGGPADTQYF. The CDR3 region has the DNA TGTGCCAGCAGCCTGCCGGGGGGCCCCGCGGATACGCAGTATTTT.

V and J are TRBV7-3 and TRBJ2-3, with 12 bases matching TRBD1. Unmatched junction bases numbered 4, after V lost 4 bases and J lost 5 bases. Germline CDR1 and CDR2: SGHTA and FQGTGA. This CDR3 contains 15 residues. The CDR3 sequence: CASSSGQGAGDTQYF. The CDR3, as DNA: TGTGCCAGCAGCTCGGGACAGGGGGCCGGAGATACGCAGTATTTT.

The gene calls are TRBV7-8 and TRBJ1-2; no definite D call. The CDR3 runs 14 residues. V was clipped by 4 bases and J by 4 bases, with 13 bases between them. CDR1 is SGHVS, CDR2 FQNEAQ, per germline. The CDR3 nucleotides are TGTGCCAGCAGCTCGGACGGGAGGATCTATGGCTACACCTTC. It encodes CASSSDGRIYGYTF.

CDR3 residues: CASSFERETGGELFF. Here the CDR3 DNA reads TGTGCCAGCAGCTTCGAGCGGGAGACCGGCGGGGAGCTGTTTTTT. J is TRBJ2-2 and V is TRBV5-4; TRBD2 matches at 8 bases. This CDR3 region has 15 residues. CDR1 is SGHNT and CDR2 is YYREEE in the germline V gene (reference sequence). V lost 2 bases and J lost 7; bases outside the gene matches: 7.

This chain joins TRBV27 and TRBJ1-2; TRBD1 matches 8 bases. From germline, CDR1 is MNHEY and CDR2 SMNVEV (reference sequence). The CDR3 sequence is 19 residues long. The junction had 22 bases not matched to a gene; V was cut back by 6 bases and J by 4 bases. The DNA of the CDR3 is TGTGCCAGCAGCCCGCGGCCCCCGGGACAGGCCCGGGGGCTCTATGGCTACACCTTC. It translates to CASSPRPPGQARGLYGYTF.

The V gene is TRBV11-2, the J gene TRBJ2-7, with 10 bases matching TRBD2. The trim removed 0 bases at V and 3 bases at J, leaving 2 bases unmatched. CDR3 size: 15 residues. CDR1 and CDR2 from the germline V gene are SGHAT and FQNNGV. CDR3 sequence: CASSLEGTSVYEQYF. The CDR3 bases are TGTGCCAGCAGCTTAGAAGGGACTAGCGTCTACGAGCAGTACTTC.

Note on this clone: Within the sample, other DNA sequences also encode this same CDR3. Written as DNA, the CDR3 is TGTGCCAGCAGCGTAGTGCAGGGGAACACTGAAGCTTTCTTT. This sequence encodes CASSVVQGNTEAFF. The chain combines TRBV9 with TRBJ1-1, with D possibly being TRBD1 (5 bases). V lost 0 bases, J lost 1 base, and 7 bases lay in between. This CDR3 comprises 14 residues. Germline values: CDR1 SGDLS, CDR2 YYNGEE.

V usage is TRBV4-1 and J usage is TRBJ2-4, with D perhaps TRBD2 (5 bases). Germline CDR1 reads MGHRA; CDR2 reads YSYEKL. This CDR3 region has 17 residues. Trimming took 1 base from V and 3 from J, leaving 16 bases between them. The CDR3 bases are TGCGCCAGCAGCCAAGCTGGGCCCCCGGGGTTCAAAAACATTCAGTACTTC. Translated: CASSQAGPPGFKNIQYF.

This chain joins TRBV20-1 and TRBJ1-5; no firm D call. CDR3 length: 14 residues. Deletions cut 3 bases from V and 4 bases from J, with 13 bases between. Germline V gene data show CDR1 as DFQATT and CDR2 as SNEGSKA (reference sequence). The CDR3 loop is CSASRSRPNQPQHF. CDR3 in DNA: TGCAGTGCTAGTAGAAGCAGGCCAAATCAGCCCCAGCATTTT.

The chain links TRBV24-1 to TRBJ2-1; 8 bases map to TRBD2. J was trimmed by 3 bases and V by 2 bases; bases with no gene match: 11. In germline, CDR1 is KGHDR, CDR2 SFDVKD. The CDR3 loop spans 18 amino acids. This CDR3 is CATSDSRPGGRDYNEQFF. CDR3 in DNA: TGTGCCACCAGTGATTCCCGTCCGGGAGGGAGGGACTACAATGAGCAGTTCTTC.

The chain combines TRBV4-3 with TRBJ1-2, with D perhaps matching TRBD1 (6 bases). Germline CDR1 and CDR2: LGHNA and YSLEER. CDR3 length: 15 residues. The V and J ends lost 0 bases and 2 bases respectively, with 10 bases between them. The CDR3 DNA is TGCGCCAGCAGCCAAGATACAGGGACCAACTATGGCTACACCTTC. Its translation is CASSQDTGTNYGYTF.

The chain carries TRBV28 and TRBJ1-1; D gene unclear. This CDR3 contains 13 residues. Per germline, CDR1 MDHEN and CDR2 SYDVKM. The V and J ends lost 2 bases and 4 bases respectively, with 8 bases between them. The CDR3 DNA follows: TGTGCCAGCAGTTTAGGCGCGGGCACTGAAGCTTTCTTT. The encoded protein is CASSLGAGTEAFF. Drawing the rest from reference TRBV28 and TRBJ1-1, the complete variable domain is DVKVTQSSRYLVKRTGEKVFLECVQDMDHENMFWYRQDPGLGLRLIYFSYDVKMKEKGDIPEGYSVSREKKERFSLILESASTNQTSMYLCASSLGAGTEAFFGQGTRLTVV.

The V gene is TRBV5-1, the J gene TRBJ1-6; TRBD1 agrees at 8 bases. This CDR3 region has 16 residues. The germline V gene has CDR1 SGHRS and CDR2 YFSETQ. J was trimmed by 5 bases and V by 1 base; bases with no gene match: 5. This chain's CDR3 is CASSLRATGDNSPLHF. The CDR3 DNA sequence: TGCGCCAGCAGCTTGCGGGCGACAGGGGATAATTCACCCCTCCACTTT.